Following are 6 T cell receptor beta chains from one sample sequenced in a study of blood T cells in healthy people across ages. The use of a sample-barcoded 5' primer and a J-beta primer mix characterized a second PCR of roughly 7 to 11 cycles. TCRdb passed the 5' RACE reads through MiXCR, listing each CDR3 protein once. The table lists around 990,000 distinct CDR3 sequences, roughly 24% of them singletons, with around 0.75% in the top ten. Another study also made use of these data, one on T cells of mothers and their children.

What was sequenced was blood. Every receptor here comes from a girl aged 2-9 years in good health.

This clonotype turned up a few times. The V call is TRBV28, the J call TRBJ1-6; 11 bases match TRBD1. The germline gives CDR1 MDHEN, CDR2 SYDVKM. The ends lost 7 bases at V and 10 bases at J; junction bases unmatched: 6. The CDR3 loop spans 14 amino acids. CDR3 sequence reads: CASNRDRGNSPLHF. Here the CDR3 DNA reads TGTGCCAGCAATAGGGACAGGGGGAACTCACCCCTCCACTTT.

The V call is TRBV5-6, the J call TRBJ1-1; D unclear. CDR1 and CDR2 (germline): SGHDT, YYEEEE. Between the trimmed V and J ends, which lost 1 base and 2 bases, there was a span of 21 bases. This CDR3 spans 18 amino acids. CDR3: CASSLYPGWAENNTEAFF. DNA of the CDR3: TGTGCCAGCAGCTTGTATCCAGGCTGGGCGGAGAATAACACTGAAGCTTTCTTT.

The chain recombines TRBV19 with TRBJ2-2; 9 bases align to TRBD1. The CDR3 length is 15 residues. The germline V gene encodes CDR1 LNHDA and CDR2 SQIVND (reference sequence). Trimming removed 2 bases from V and 7 bases from J; junction bases left unmatched: 5. The CDR3 loop reads CASSILTGGFGELFF. CDR3 sequence (DNA): TGTGCCAGTAGTATATTAACAGGGGGCTTCGGGGAGCTGTTTTTT.

The chain joins TRBV28 to TRBJ2-1; possible D gene TRBD2, 5 bases. CDR1 MDHEN and CDR2 SYDVKM come from the germline V gene. This CDR3 spans 15 amino acids. Between the trimmed V and J ends, which lost 3 bases and 9 bases, there was a span of 18 bases. The DNA for the CDR3 is TGTGCCAGCAGTTTTTCTAGTGGGATCGAGGGTGAGCAGTTCTTC. This sequence encodes CASSFSSGIEGEQFF.

The chain uses TRBV2 and TRBJ1-1, with D maybe TRBD1 (5 bases). Germline values: CDR1 SNHLY, CDR2 FYNNEI. V lost 3 bases, J lost 5 bases, and 10 bases lay in between. CDR3 length: 13 amino acids. In DNA form, the CDR3 reads TGTGCCAGCAGTGATACCGGGGGAACTGAAGCTTTCTTT. This gives the protein CASSDTGGTEAFF.

The chain is built from TRBV21-1 and TRBJ2-5; the D call of TRBD1 is as the table states it, not checked on the DNA. The J call could be wrong; TRBJ2-7 is a better fit for the DNA end. TRBV21-1 is designated a pseudogene. The CDR3 runs 16 residues. CDR3 in amino acids: CASSKPRDRGFHEQYF. CDR3 sequence (DNA): TGTGCCAGCAGCAAACCCCGGGACAGAGGGTTCCACGAGCAGTACTTC.